This TCR beta chain derives from a study of blood T cells in healthy people across ages. Study results and limitations: TCR beta diversity per million T cells fell roughly linearly with age. Investigators viewed diversity estimates from one million T cells as underestimates, the study reported.

The CDR3 is made up of 13 amino acids. Germline-derived CDR1 and CDR2 are MNHEY and SVGAGI. On this clonotype: Antigen specificity is unknown. A read error may account for a junction end that differs from germline.

The authors ran a second PCR of roughly 6 to 11 cycles using a sample-barcoded 5' primer and a J-beta primer mix. Each CDR3 protein is one row after TCRdb ran MiXCR on the 5' RACE reads. The table includes hundreds of thousands of distinct CDR3 sequences, roughly 31% detected once. The sequence derives from an elderly woman in good health. Sequencing used blood. V and J are TRBV6-5 and TRBJ2-1, with 8 positions matching TRBD1. For the CDR3, the DNA is TGTGCCAGCAGCAGGGACAGGTTGAATGAGCGGTTCTTC. Protein sequence: CASSRDRLNERFF.